This T cell receptor (beta chain) originates from a study of OX40 agonist ivuxolimab in advanced cancers. Study-wide context: Patients with hepatocellular carcinoma, melanoma, renal cell or head and neck cancer made up the dose-escalation patients.

CDR1 is SGHDT and CDR2 is YYEEEE in the germline V gene. V was trimmed by 4 bases and J by 8 bases, leaving 15 bases between them. There are 14 residues in the CDR3. The table came from immunoSEQ multiplex PCR; TCRdb's copy has only in-frame clones and leaves some out. The table shows tens of thousands of clones, with about 92% occurring only once. The chain is built from TRBV5-6 and TRBJ1-4; tentatively, D is TRBD1 (5 bases). This material consisted of CD4+ or CD8+ T cells sorted from blood, taken in a trial of the OX40 agonist ivuxolimab. The TCR originated in an adult with an advanced solid tumor such as melanoma, head and neck, liver or kidney cancer. The DNA for the CDR3 is TGTGCCAGCAGCGGCAGGGCCAAGGGGGAAAAACTGTTTTTT. Its protein product is CASSGRAKGEKLFF.